A selection of T cell receptor beta chains follows, all from one sample in a study of vaccination and CD4 T cells after COVID-19. A single record per CDR3 protein comes from TCRdb applying MiXCR to the PCR reads. Altogether some 15,000 distinct CDR3 sequences are present, around 46% being singletons, with the ten largest covering 12%. These TCRs' antigens remain unknown. What was sequenced was CD4+ T cells from blood, cultured in vitro. The receptors derive from a human donor who had recovered from COVID-19. The CDR3 runs from the conserved cysteine through the conserved F or W. The order of the fields is J gene, D gene, clone size, V gene, CDR3 DNA, CDR3 protein. The D gene is left open where the match is weak. Clone size, where shown, is once, few, many, or a class for clones that have expanded.

j_gene: TRBJ2-3
d_gene: .
abundance: .
v_gene: TRBV20-1
CDR3nt: TGCAGTGCTAGAGATCCCGGGGGTTCTAGCACAGATACGCAGTATTTT
CDR3aa: CSARDPGGSSTDTQYF

j_gene: TRBJ2-7
d_gene: TRBD2
abundance: .
v_gene: TRBV27
CDR3nt: TGTGCCAGCAGTAGGATTAGCGGGCAGGCGTCCTACGAGCAGTACTTC
CDR3aa: CASSRISGQASYEQYF

j_gene: TRBJ2-7
d_gene: .
abundance: .
v_gene: TRBV7-8
CDR3nt: TGTGCCAGCAGCTTAATGCAGGCCGAGCAGTACTTC
CDR3aa: CASSLMQAEQYF

j_gene: TRBJ1-1
d_gene: TRBD1
abundance: few
v_gene: TRBV6-1
CDR3nt: TGTGCCAGCAGGGACAGGTCCATGAACACTGAAGCTTTCTTT
CDR3aa: CASRDRSMNTEAFF

j_gene: TRBJ1-5
d_gene: .
abundance: .
v_gene: TRBV5-1
CDR3nt: TGCGCCAGCTCCCGCGAGGGGAACCCCCAACAGCCCCAGCATTTT
CDR3aa: CASSREGNPQQPQHF

j_gene: TRBJ2-7
d_gene: .
abundance: .
v_gene: TRBV20-1
CDR3nt: TGCAGTGCTAGAGATAGCGGCTTCTCCTACGAGCAGTACTTC
CDR3aa: CSARDSGFSYEQYF

j_gene: TRBJ1-4
d_gene: .
abundance: .
v_gene: TRBV20-1
CDR3nt: TGCAGTGCTAGGGGCGGTCCAAATGAAAAACTGTTTTTT
CDR3aa: CSARGGPNEKLFF

j_gene: TRBJ1-6
d_gene: .
abundance: .
v_gene: TRBV7-9
CDR3nt: TGTGCCAGCAGCTTCCCTCGCTCACCCCTCCACTTT
CDR3aa: CASSFPRSPLHF

j_gene: TRBJ2-2
d_gene: .
abundance: .
v_gene: TRBV5-6
CDR3nt: TGTGCCAGCAGCCGGAGGTCGGCCGACACCGGGGAGCTGTTTTTT
CDR3aa: CASSRRSADTGELFF

j_gene: TRBJ1-2
d_gene: TRBD1
abundance: few
v_gene: TRBV28
CDR3nt: TGTGCCAGCAGTTTATTTCAGGGGGCTAACTATGGCTACACCTTC
CDR3aa: CASSLFQGANYGYTF

j_gene: TRBJ2-7
d_gene: TRBD1
abundance: .
v_gene: TRBV6-2/TRBV6-3
CDR3nt: TGTGCCAGCAGTTACGCCCGGGACAGCAGATACGAGCAGTACTTC
CDR3aa: CASSYARDSRYEQYF

j_gene: TRBJ2-3
d_gene: .
abundance: once
v_gene: TRBV5-8
CDR3nt: TGTGCCAGCAGCTTGGCGGAGAGGGCCCATACGCAGTATTTT
CDR3aa: CASSLAERAHTQYF

j_gene: TRBJ2-7
d_gene: TRBD2
abundance: few
v_gene: TRBV20-1
CDR3nt: TGCAGTGCTAGAGACCCAGGGACTAGCGGGAGTGGGGACGAGCAGTACTTC
CDR3aa: CSARDPGTSGSGDEQYF

j_gene: TRBJ2-7
d_gene: .
abundance: .
v_gene: TRBV11-2
CDR3nt: TGTGCCAGCAGCTTAATGGCAGGGCCAGGTTACGAGCAGTACTTC
CDR3aa: CASSLMAGPGYEQYF

j_gene: TRBJ1-4
d_gene: .
abundance: .
v_gene: TRBV24-1
CDR3nt: TGTGCCACCAGTGATGCGGGATCTTATAATGAAAAACTGTTTTTT
CDR3aa: CATSDAGSYNEKLFF

j_gene: TRBJ2-1
d_gene: .
abundance: .
v_gene: TRBV11-3
CDR3nt: TGTGCCAGCAGCTTATTCGGTCAGGGGCAGTTCTTC
CDR3aa: CASSLFGQGQFF

j_gene: TRBJ1-2
d_gene: TRBD1
abundance: few
v_gene: TRBV2
CDR3nt: TGTGCCAGCAGCGCACAGACAGGGTCAGTCTATGGCTACACCTTC
CDR3aa: CASSAQTGSVYGYTF

j_gene: TRBJ2-3
d_gene: .
abundance: .
v_gene: TRBV7-2
CDR3nt: TGTGCCAGCAGCCCCCGACAAGATACGCAGTATTTT
CDR3aa: CASSPRQDTQYF

j_gene: TRBJ2-7
d_gene: .
abundance: .
v_gene: TRBV7-9
CDR3nt: TGTGCCAGCAGCGCCTACCTTCCCTCGTGGAACGAGCAGTACTTC
CDR3aa: CASSAYLPSWNEQYF

j_gene: TRBJ1-2
d_gene: TRBD1
abundance: .
v_gene: TRBV6-2/TRBV6-3
CDR3nt: TGTGCCAGCAGTTACGCACGACAGGGGGCGAGGGGCTACACCTTC
CDR3aa: CASSYARQGARGYTF

j_gene: TRBJ2-1
d_gene: .
abundance: few
v_gene: TRBV27
CDR3nt: TGTGCCAGCAGTTTATCCCCGACAGGTTACAATGAGCAGTTCTTC
CDR3aa: CASSLSPTGYNEQFF

j_gene: TRBJ1-2
d_gene: TRBD1
abundance: few
v_gene: TRBV19
CDR3nt: TGTGCCAGTAGTAGGAGACAGGGGGATCCTCCCTATGGCTACACCTTC
CDR3aa: CASSRRQGDPPYGYTF

j_gene: TRBJ2-1
d_gene: .
abundance: .
v_gene: TRBV19
CDR3nt: TGTGCCAGTAGTGGACAGATCTACAATGAGCAGTTCTTC
CDR3aa: CASSGQIYNEQFF

j_gene: TRBJ1-1
d_gene: TRBD1
abundance: few
v_gene: TRBV6-1
CDR3nt: TGTGCCAGCAGTGGACAGGGGAACACTGAAGCTTTCTTT
CDR3aa: CASSGQGNTEAFF

j_gene: TRBJ1-1
d_gene: .
abundance: .
v_gene: TRBV29-1
CDR3nt: TGCAGCGTTGGGACCGACGGAAGCATGAACACTGAAGCTTTCTTT
CDR3aa: CSVGTDGSMNTEAFF

j_gene: TRBJ2-1
d_gene: .
abundance: .
v_gene: TRBV20-1
CDR3nt: TGCAGTGCTGTGGGGGTGGTTCGGGGCAATGAGCAGTTCTTC
CDR3aa: CSAVGVVRGNEQFF

j_gene: TRBJ1-2
d_gene: TRBD1
abundance: .
v_gene: TRBV28
CDR3nt: TGTGCCAGCAGGCGTCCGGGACAGGGGAAAAACTATGGCTACACCTTC
CDR3aa: CASRRPGQGKNYGYTF

j_gene: TRBJ1-5
d_gene: .
abundance: few
v_gene: TRBV28
CDR3nt: TGTGCCAGCTCCAAAATTGGGTTGAGCAATCAGCCCCAGCATTTT
CDR3aa: CASSKIGLSNQPQHF

j_gene: TRBJ2-1
d_gene: TRBD1
abundance: .
v_gene: TRBV6-5
CDR3nt: TGTGCCAGCAGTTACGGACAGGACCGCTACAATGAGCAGTTCTTC
CDR3aa: CASSYGQDRYNEQFF

j_gene: TRBJ2-7
d_gene: .
abundance: few
v_gene: TRBV20-1
CDR3nt: TGCAGTGCCGAGCCCGGGCTAGGCAGCTCCTACGAGCAGTACTTC
CDR3aa: CSAEPGLGSSYEQYF

j_gene: TRBJ1-2
d_gene: .
abundance: .
v_gene: TRBV5-1
CDR3nt: TGCGCCAGCAGCTTGGATGGGAAGGGGGTCTACACCTTC
CDR3aa: CASSLDGKGVYTF

j_gene: TRBJ2-7
d_gene: .
abundance: .
v_gene: TRBV6-2/TRBV6-3
CDR3nt: TGTGCCAGCGGCCCGGACGCGACCCACGAGCAGTACTTC
CDR3aa: CASGPDATHEQYF

j_gene: TRBJ2-7
d_gene: .
abundance: once
v_gene: TRBV29-1
CDR3nt: TGCAGCGTTGAAGAACTCGGCAGGGGGAGGGAGCAGTACTTC
CDR3aa: CSVEELGRGREQYF

j_gene: TRBJ1-1
d_gene: .
abundance: once
v_gene: TRBV11-2
CDR3nt: TGTGCCAGCAGCTTAGGGGGGGCGCGGGACACTGAAGCTTTCTTT
CDR3aa: CASSLGGARDTEAFF

j_gene: TRBJ1-6
d_gene: .
abundance: .
v_gene: TRBV7-6
CDR3nt: TGTGCCAGCAGCTTGTCCATGAGCTCCTATAATTCACCCCTCCACTTT
CDR3aa: CASSLSMSSYNSPLHF

j_gene: TRBJ2-7
d_gene: .
abundance: .
v_gene: TRBV12-3/TRBV12-4
CDR3nt: TGTGCCAGCAGCTCCGCACTAGACTACGAGCAGTACTTC
CDR3aa: CASSSALDYEQYF

j_gene: TRBJ2-3
d_gene: TRBD1
abundance: few
v_gene: TRBV25-1
CDR3nt: TGTGCCAGCAGTGCCCGGACAGGGATGACAGATACGCAGTATTTT
CDR3aa: CASSARTGMTDTQYF